Presented here are 8 T cell receptor beta chains from one specimen sequenced in a study of breast tumors, draining lymph nodes, adjacent tissues. TCRdb fed the multiplex PCR reads into MiXCR, producing one record per CDR3 protein. The table includes roughly 19,000 distinct CDR3 sequences, roughly 50% detected once. The sequencing input was breast tumor tissue. The receptors stem from a female donor with breast cancer. Some clones in this sample may be carry-over from other donors' samples.

This clonotype showed up many times. The chain joins TRBV11-3 to TRBJ2-2; D could derive from TRBD1 or TRBD2 (5 bases each). CDR3 length: 15 residues. The V and J ends lost 1 base and 7 bases respectively, with 13 bases between them. The germline CDR1 and CDR2 sequences are SGHNT and YENEEA. In DNA form, the CDR3 reads TGTGCCAGCAGCTTAGGCAGGGAGAGGAGCGGGGAGCTGTTTTTT. As protein: CASSLGRERSGELFF.

At least ten counts were recorded for this clonotype. The V gene is TRBV11-1, the J gene TRBJ2-1; perhaps TRBD2 as D (6 bases). Trimming stripped 4 bases from V and 5 bases from J, with 18 bases between. Germline V CDR1 and CDR2: SGHAT, FQDESV (reference sequence). CDR3 length: 16 residues. In DNA form, the CDR3 reads TGTGCCAGCAGCTCCTCTAGCGTACGGTTAAACAATGAGCAGTTCTTC. Protein: CASSSSSVRLNNEQFF.

This clonotype is termed medium-sized (0.01 to 0.1%). The rearrangement links TRBV20-1 to TRBJ2-7, with D possibly being TRBD2 (5 bases). CDR1 and CDR2 from the germline V gene are DFQATT and SNEGSKA (reference sequence). V lost 0 bases and J lost 2, with 11 bases in between. The CDR3 is 14 amino acids. The CDR3 bases are TGCAGTGCTAGAGAAGAACGGGAACCCTACGAGCAGTACTTC. Translation: CSAREEREPYEQYF.

This clonotype was found many times. The V and J genes are TRBV18 and TRBJ2-7, with D unresolved. The CDR3 is 15 residues long. V lost 0 bases to trimming and J lost 0 bases, with 9 bases between them. Germline assignment: CDR1 KGHSH and CDR2 LQKENI. CDR3 loop: CASSPPTNPSYEQYF. As DNA, the CDR3 is TGTGCCAGCTCACCACCAACTAACCCCTCCTACGAGCAGTACTTC. Full variable domain (missing parts from reference TRBV18 and TRBJ2-7): NAGVMQNPRHLVRRRGQEARLRCSPMKGHSHVYWYRQLPEEGLKFMVYLQKENIIDESGMPKERFSAEFPKEGPSILRIQQVVRGDSAAYFCASSPPTNPSYEQYFGPGTRLTVT.

This clonotype was counted many times. The chain carries TRBV5-8 and TRBJ2-5; tentative D call: TRBD1 (6 bases). Deletions cut 4 bases from V and 2 bases from J, with 12 bases between. Germline V lookup: CDR1 SGHTS, CDR2 YDEGEE. The CDR3 spans 14 residues. The CDR3 DNA is TGTGCCAGCAGCACGCCCCAGGGGCAAGAGACCCAGTACTTC. Amino acid sequence: CASSTPQGQETQYF.

The sample holds many counts of this clonotype. V is TRBV12-3 or TRBV12-4 and J is TRBJ2-7; 9 bases align to TRBD1. The J segment lost 7 bases and the V segment lost 6 bases, leaving 10 bases of the junction unmatched. The CDR3 runs to 14 residues. The CDR3 sequence: CASRQGASTREQYF. CDR3 nucleotide sequence: TGTGCCAGCAGACAGGGGGCTTCTACTAGAGAGCAGTACTTC.

Many counts were recorded for this clonotype. Given a much more abundant clone one base away, this may be a read error. The chain recombines TRBV6-4 with TRBJ2-5, with TRBD1 as a possible D gene (6 bases). The CDR3 spans 13 residues. CDR1 and CDR2 from the germline V gene are MRHNA and SNTAGT. V lost 5 bases and J 7 bases, leaving 14 bases between the germline ends. CDR3 DNA sequence: TGTGCCAGCAGTCACAGGGATGGAGGGACCCAGTACTTC. It codes for CASSHRDGGTQYF.

The chain carries TRBV4-3 and TRBJ2-1; 8 nucleotides line up with TRBD2. Germline V CDR1 and CDR2: LGHNA, YSLEER. This CDR3 is 16 amino acids long. The J segment lost 6 bases and the V segment lost 0 bases, leaving 7 bases of the junction unmatched. CDR3 coding DNA: TGCGCCAGCAGCCAAGAGCTGAGCGGGAGCCCCAATGAGCAGTTCTTC. Translated, it gives CASSQELSGSPNEQFF.